These 32 T cell receptor beta chains were sequenced from one sample in a study of blood T cell repertoires in COVID-19. Method: immunoSEQ multiplex PCR; TCRdb's copy keeps in-frame clones and lacks some. Of roughly 77,000 clones in the sample, 88% were seen once. Sequenced material: peripheral blood. The source is a human donor in a cohort sampled during active COVID-19.

The chain uses TRBV5-1 and TRBJ2-3, with 7 bases identical to TRBD1. The CDR3 has 13 residues. Trimming removed 0 bases from V and 6 bases from J; junction bases left unmatched: 1. Germline values: CDR1 SGHRS, CDR2 YFSETQ. In DNA form, the CDR3 reads TGCGCCAGCAGCTTGGAGGGGGCCGATACGCAGTATTTT. The encoded protein is CASSLEGADTQYF.

About this clone itself: Germline is not matched at one junction end, which may reflect a read error. The V and J genes are TRBV5-4 and TRBJ2-2; D is possibly TRBD2 (5 bases). CDR1 is SGHNT, CDR2 YYREEE, per germline (reference sequence). The CDR3 sequence is 14 residues long. In nucleotides, the CDR3 is TGTGCCAGCAGCTTGAGAGGGAACTCCGGGGAGCTGTTTTTT. It yields the protein CASSLRGNSGELFF.

This chain links TRBV7-3 with TRBJ2-3, with TRBD2 as a possible D gene (5 bases). There are 14 residues in the CDR3. The ends were cut back, 2 bases at V and 2 bases at J, with 8 bases in the middle. Germline V gives CDR1 SGHTA, CDR2 FQGTGA. This chain's CDR3 is CASSLGGFTDTQYF. Written as DNA, the CDR3 is TGTGCCAGCAGCTTAGGCGGGTTCACAGATACGCAGTATTTT.

This clone was seen once. This chain connects TRBV12-3 or TRBV12-4 to TRBJ2-1; the D is unclear. This CDR3 comprises 11 residues. V lost 6 bases, J lost 6 bases, and 6 bases lay in between. CDR3 residues: CASSVINEQFF. Here the CDR3 DNA reads TGTGCCAGCAGCGTTATCAATGAGCAGTTCTTC.

The rearrangement links TRBV5-1 to TRBJ2-1, with D possibly matching TRBD1 (5 bases). Trimming removed 0 bases from V and 0 bases from J, with 10 bases in between. The CDR3 totals 16 residues. Germline CDR1 and CDR2: SGHRS and YFSETQ. The chain's CDR3 is CASSLAGHSSYNEQFF. For the CDR3, the DNA is TGCGCCAGCAGCTTGGCAGGGCACAGCTCCTACAATGAGCAGTTCTTC.

This sequence joins TRBV12-3 or TRBV12-4 and TRBJ1-1; D gene ambiguous. Trimming pared 1 base from V and 5 bases from J, leaving 5 bases between. The CDR3 totals 12 residues. As DNA, the CDR3 is TGTGCCAGCAGTTTAGTAGAAACTGAAGCTTTCTTT. Encoded protein: CASSLVETEAFF.

V usage is TRBV2 and J usage is TRBJ1-4; D is ambiguous. CDR1 and CDR2 (germline): SNHLY, FYNNEI. The V end lost 8 bases, the J end lost 8 bases, and 15 bases lay between the germline ends. This CDR3 is 13 amino acids long. The chain's CDR3 is CASSIRGNEKLFF. In DNA form, the CDR3 reads TGTGCCAGCTCGATCCGCGGGAACGAAAAACTGTTTTTT.

The DNA of the CDR3 is TGTGCCAGCTCACCAACAGGGGAAGGGAATGAGCAGTTCTTC. Translated, it gives CASSPTGEGNEQFF. The genes are TRBV18 and TRBJ2-1, with 7 bases aligning to TRBD1. The CDR3 consists of 14 residues. The V and J ends lost 2 bases and 7 bases, in that order; junction bases with no gene match: 5. Germline V gene data show CDR1 as KGHSH and CDR2 as LQKENI.

The V gene is TRBV6-2 or TRBV6-3, the J gene TRBJ1-5; 7 positions agree with TRBD1. The CDR3 spans 15 residues. J lost 6 bases, V lost 2 bases, and 7 bases had no gene match. Germline V gene data show CDR1 as MNHEY and CDR2 as SVGEGT. The CDR3 sequence is CASSYGQGVGQPQHF. In DNA form, the CDR3 reads TGTGCCAGCAGTTACGGTCAGGGGGTCGGTCAGCCCCAGCATTTT.

The chain employs TRBV2 and TRBJ2-2; possible D gene TRBD1, 7 bases. This CDR3 has 15 amino acids. Germline CDR1 SNHLY, CDR2 FYNNEI. The V gene lost 3 bases and the J gene lost 5 bases, with 13 bases spanning the gap. The CDR3 reads CASSDGGGRTGELFF. CDR3 in DNA: TGTGCCAGCAGTGATGGAGGGGGCCGGACCGGGGAGCTGTTTTTT.

This chain joins TRBV5-1 and TRBJ2-7; tentatively, D is TRBD1 (6 bases). This CDR3 is 14 amino acids long. CDR1 is SGHRS and CDR2 is YFSETQ in the germline V gene. V gave up 3 bases and J gave up 5 bases, with 15 bases separating them. CDR3 sequence reads: CASSSTGTAHEQYF. The CDR3 DNA follows: TGCGCCAGCAGCTCGACAGGAACCGCTCACGAGCAGTACTTC.

The chain uses TRBV4-3 and TRBJ2-2; D might be TRBD1 (6 bases). Per the germline V gene, CDR1 is LGHNA and CDR2 is YSLEER. This CDR3 comprises 15 residues. The ends were cut back, 3 bases at V and 0 bases at J, with 8 bases in the middle. The CDR3 sequence: CASSQGTTNTGELFF. The CDR3 coding sequence is TGCGCCAGCAGCCAGGGGACAACGAACACCGGGGAGCTGTTTTTT.

This clone was detected a few times. The chain couples TRBV5-1 to TRBJ2-1, with 7 bases matching TRBD2. Germline loops: CDR1 SGHRS, CDR2 YFSETQ. The CDR3 is 16 amino acids. After removal of 1 base from V and 2 bases from J, the junction contained 6 bases not matched to a gene. The CDR3, as DNA: TGCGCCAGCAGCTTGTTGCCGGGAGGAGCCTACAATGAGCAGTTCTTC. Protein product: CASSLLPGGAYNEQFF. The full variable domain, rest sourced from reference TRBV5-1 and TRBJ2-1, is KAGVTQTPRYLIKTRGQQVTLSCSPISGHRSVSWYQQTPGQGLQFLFEYFSETQRNKGNFPGRFSGRQFSNSRSEMNVSTLELGDSALYLCASSLLPGGAYNEQFFGPGTRLTVL.

V gene TRBV12-3 or TRBV12-4 combines with J gene TRBJ1-1, with D perhaps TRBD1 (5 bases). Trimming shortened V by 2 bases and J by 11 bases, and 12 bases separated the two germline ends. The CDR3 spans 12 residues. The CDR3 protein is CASSLQGPGAFF. CDR3 DNA sequence: TGTGCCAGCAGTTTACAGGGTCCTGGGGCTTTCTTT.

The chain recombines TRBV5-6 with TRBJ1-5; unclear D gene. The V gene lost 5 bases and the J gene lost 1 base, with 13 bases spanning the gap. The CDR3 loop spans 15 amino acids. The germline gives CDR1 SGHDT, CDR2 YYEEEE. CDR3 loop: CASSSTGRSNQPQHF. The CDR3 DNA is TGTGCCAGCAGTTCGACCGGGAGAAGCAATCAGCCCCAGCATTTT.

The chain employs TRBV4-3 and TRBJ2-2; TRBD2 is a possible D gene (6 bases). This CDR3 spans 16 amino acids. Germline V gene sequence: CDR1 LGHNA, CDR2 YSLEER. Trimming took off 0 bases at V and 5 bases at J, with 13 bases between the two ends. Here the CDR3 reads CASSQDPSVETGELFF. CDR3 nucleotide sequence: TGCGCCAGCAGCCAAGACCCTAGCGTAGAAACCGGGGAGCTGTTTTTT.

The J gene is TRBJ2-7, the V gene TRBV29-1; D ambiguous. The V gene lost 4 bases and the J gene lost 2 bases, with 9 bases spanning the gap. The germline V gene has CDR1 SQVTM and CDR2 ANQGSEA. This CDR3 has 12 residues. DNA for the CDR3: TGCAGCGTTGCGTCCCTAACCTACGAGCAGTACTTC. This translates into CSVASLTYEQYF.

This chain joins TRBV7-2 and TRBJ2-7; the match to TRBD1 covers 9 bases. The V gene's germline CDR1 is SGHTA and CDR2 FQGNSA. Trimming removed 1 base from V and 5 bases from J; junction bases left unmatched: 9. The CDR3 contains 16 residues. CDR3 sequence (DNA): TGTGCCAGCAGCTTAGACGGGAACAGGGGGCTCCACGAGCAGTACTTC. Its translation: CASSLDGNRGLHEQYF.

The chain uses TRBV11-1 and TRBJ1-2, with unresolved D. Germline CDR1 is SGHAT and CDR2 is FQDESV (reference sequence). The CDR3 spans 13 residues. With 1 base removed from V and 8 bases from J, the gap between germline ends came to 11 bases. CDR3 sequence reads: CASSLVSGGGYTF. For the CDR3, the DNA is TGTGCCAGCAGCTTAGTTTCGGGTGGCGGCTACACCTTC.

This clone rates as medium-sized (0.01 to 0.1%). This chain joins TRBV7-2 and TRBJ2-2; 10 bases align to TRBD1. The CDR3 is made up of 15 amino acids. Germline CDR1 reads SGHTA; CDR2 reads FQGNSA. V shed 5 bases and J 7 bases; nucleotides not matched to a gene: 7. The CDR3 sequence: CASSEDRGRVGELFF. In DNA form, the CDR3 reads TGTGCCAGCAGCGAAGACAGGGGGCGCGTCGGGGAGCTGTTTTTT.

The chain has TRBV19 and TRBJ1-6, with D uncertain. CDR3 size: 15 residues. With 8 bases removed from V and 4 bases from J, the gap between germline ends came to 15 bases. From germline, CDR1 is LNHDA and CDR2 SQIVND (reference sequence). The CDR3 here is CASQIGAAYNSPLHF. DNA for the CDR3: TGTGCCAGTCAAATCGGCGCAGCGTATAATTCACCCCTCCACTTT.

The genes are TRBV6-1 and TRBJ1-1; a possible D gene is TRBD1 (5 bases). CDR1 is MNHNS and CDR2 is SASEGT in the germline V gene. Trimming removed 1 base from V and 10 bases from J, with 16 bases in between. This CDR3 has 14 amino acids. The CDR3 DNA reads as TGTGCCAGCAGTGAAGGGGGCGGATACCTACGAGCTTTCTTT. Translating it yields CASSEGGGYLRAFF.

This rearrangement joins TRBV11-2 to TRBJ2-5; 10 bases align to TRBD2. This CDR3 is 15 amino acids long. Looked up from germline, CDR1 is SGHAT and CDR2 is FQNNGV. J lost 5 bases, V lost 5 bases, and 8 bases had no gene match. The CDR3 protein is CASSRSGGTGETQYF. The CDR3 DNA sequence: TGTGCCAGCAGCCGTAGCGGGGGGACCGGGGAGACCCAGTACTTC. Combining the CDR3 with reference TRBV11-2 and TRBJ2-5 gives the whole variable domain EAGVAQSPRYKIIEKRQSVAFWCNPISGHATLYWYQQILGQGPKLLIQFQNNGVVDDSQLPKDRFSAERLKGVDSTLKIQPAKLEDSAVYLCASSRSGGTGETQYFGPGTRLLVL.

The chain couples TRBV5-1 to TRBJ2-7; TRBD2 matches at 7 bases. V was clipped by 5 bases and J by 4 bases; unmatched bases: 12. Germline loops: CDR1 SGHRS, CDR2 YFSETQ. This CDR3 is built from 15 residues. CDR3 DNA: TGCGCCAGCAGACGATCCAGCGGGAAGGAATACGAGCAGTACTTC. This translates into CASRRSSGKEYEQYF.

The chain combines TRBV4-3 with TRBJ2-7; 7 positions match TRBD1. V lost 0 bases, J lost 5 bases, and 4 bases stayed unmatched. This CDR3 region has 14 residues. Germline V gene lookup returns CDR1 LGHNA and CDR2 YSLEER. The CDR3: CASSQDRQGDEQYF. As DNA, the CDR3 is TGCGCCAGCAGCCAAGATCGCCAGGGGGACGAGCAGTACTTC.

The V gene is TRBV7-2, the J gene TRBJ2-1, with D possibly matching TRBD2 (6 bases). The CDR3 runs to 17 residues. Trimming removed 1 base at V and 5 bases at J, with 18 bases between. The germline CDR1 and CDR2 sequences are SGHTA and FQGNSA. The CDR3 sequence is CASSLDREEGKNNEQFF. DNA for the CDR3: TGTGCCAGCAGCTTAGATCGCGAGGAGGGGAAGAACAATGAGCAGTTCTTC.

The chain has TRBV19 and TRBJ2-1; D is possibly TRBD2 (7 bases). CDR1 is LNHDA and CDR2 is SQIVND in the germline V gene (reference sequence). This CDR3 spans 16 amino acids. Between the trimmed V and J ends, which lost 7 bases and 1 base, there was a span of 17 bases. This CDR3 reads CASTPGAGESYNEQFF. In DNA, the CDR3 is TGTGCCAGTACCCCAGGGGCGGGAGAGTCCTACAATGAGCAGTTCTTC.

CDR3 amino acids: CASSLGGSQETQYF. CDR3 nucleotides: TGTGCCAGCAGTTTGGGGGGGTCCCAAGAGACCCAGTACTTC. The gene calls are TRBV28 and TRBJ2-5; 7 nucleotides match TRBD2. Per germline, CDR1 MDHEN and CDR2 SYDVKM. Losses at the gene ends were 3 bases for V and 1 base for J; bases not matched to a gene: 2. The CDR3 runs to 14 residues.

The chain joins TRBV6-5 to TRBJ1-4, with D possibly TRBD1 on 5 matching bases. There are 13 residues in the CDR3. V was trimmed by 8 bases and J by 4 bases, leaving 11 bases between them. The V gene's germline CDR1 is MNHEY and CDR2 SVGAGI. CDR3 nucleotides: TGTGCCAGCGGGGAGGGGATTAATGAAAAACTGTTTTTT. It encodes CASGEGINEKLFF.

The V gene is TRBV30, the J gene TRBJ1-4; 11 positions agree with TRBD1. Trimming cost V 7 bases and J 7 bases; bases outside gene matches: 8. CDR1 GTSNPN and CDR2 SVGIG come from the germline V gene (reference sequence). The CDR3 is made up of 14 amino acids. CDR3 in amino acids: CAYNLGTGGEKLFF. The CDR3 DNA is TGTGCCTATAACCTCGGGACAGGGGGTGAAAAACTGTTTTTT.

The chain is built from TRBV3-1 (or the pseudogene TRBV3-2) and TRBJ1-1; 9 positions agree with TRBD1. This CDR3 comprises 17 residues. J was trimmed by 3 bases and V by 0 bases; bases with no gene match: 8. Germline loops: CDR1 LGHDT, CDR2 YNNKEL (reference sequence). The CDR3 bases are TGTGCCAGCAGCCAAGAACTAACAGGGGGCGGGCACACTGAAGCTTTCTTT. Translating it yields CASSQELTGGGHTEAFF.

This clone has a single count. The CDR3 coding sequence is TGTGCCAGCAGGCAACCGTTCAGCGCCTACAATGAGCAGTTCTTC. Protein: CASRQPFSAYNEQFF. The chain recombines TRBV11-2 with TRBJ2-1, with D hard to call. There are 15 residues in the CDR3. In germline, CDR1 is SGHAT, CDR2 FQNNGV. V was shortened by 6 bases and J by 2 bases, with 14 bases between the two germline ends.